Given below is one T cell receptor (beta chain) in context. The germline V gene encodes CDR1 SGHTA and CDR2 FQGTGA. Germline trimming cut 5 bases from V and 8 bases from J; bases unmatched to any gene: 15. This CDR3 spans 17 amino acids. Profiled with immunoSEQ multiplex PCR; TCRdb holds only in-frame clones, not every one. This sample has some 14,000 clones, with 60% to 70% found just once. The data belong to a study of neoadjuvant anti-PD-1 for oral cavity cancer. The sequence derives from a person aged 40 to 85 with oral cavity squamous cell carcinoma. The rearrangement uses TRBV7-3 and TRBJ2-1, with TRBD2 matching 10 bases. Sequenced here: PBMCs, sampled before nivolumab (anti-PD-1) treatment. This chain's CDR3 is CASSIQGSGRGGDEQFF. DNA of the CDR3: TGTGCCAGCAGCATCCAGGGGAGCGGGAGGGGAGGAGATGAGCAGTTCTTC.